This record concerns one T cell receptor (beta chain) sequence. Its antigen is currently unknown. At the Johns Hopkins FTIC core, DNA taken from cultured CD4+ T cells was sequenced by way of the Oncomine TCR Beta short-read assay. TCRdb independently ran MiXCR on the PCR reads; one entry per CDR3 protein. The data contain some 6,200 distinct CDR3 sequences, about a third of them singletons. The data stem from a study of vaccination and CD4 T cells after COVID-19. Study-wide background: Participants were administered two doses of either the BNT162b2 or the mRNA-1273 vaccine. SARS-CoV-2, HCoV-NL63, HCoV-OC43 and HCoV-229E supplied the overlapping spike peptides used to stimulate cells.

As for treatment: roughly 10-day PBMC culture with coronavirus spike peptide pools or control peptides (ViraFEST assay). Unmatched junction bases numbered 11, after V lost 10 bases and J lost 7 bases. This CDR3 is 14 amino acids long. Per germline, CDR1 ENHRY and CDR2 SYGVKD. Sequences were derived from CD4+ T cells from blood, cultured in vitro, sampled after SARS-CoV-2 vaccination. The V gene is TRBV10-3, the J gene TRBJ2-7; 12 bases match TRBD1. This clonotype originated in a human donor who had recovered from COVID-19. This CDR3 is CASRSGQGAGEQYF. The CDR3 bases are TGTGCCAGCAGGTCGGGACAGGGGGCGGGTGAGCAGTACTTC.